This T cell receptor (beta chain) was profiled in a study of T cell repertoires in cytomegalovirus infection. As for the study in general: Recently described HLA-C-restricted plus well-studied HLA-B-restricted CMV epitopes were used. Based on public TCR beta signatures, there were indications of CMV infection and of a matching HLA type.

Each CDR3 protein gets one entry after TCRdb re-called the reads with MiXCR. Found here are approximately 910,000 distinct CDR3 sequences, around 30% of them singletons; the top ten hold around an eighth. Concerning this clonotype itself: No antigen is known for it.

General study findings and limits: Adding up the frequency of public TCR beta families identified people who carried CMV plus the relevant HLA. In two of eight donors, the top clonotype was HLA-C-restricted CMV-specific.

The CDR3 spans 16 residues. Germline V lookup: CDR1 LNHDA, CDR2 SQIVND (reference sequence). The V segment lost 3 bases and the J segment 4 bases; nucleotides outside the gene matches: 10. V is TRBV19 and J is TRBJ1-2, with 8 bases matching TRBD1. The TCR sequence derives from a human donor in good health (CMV status not recorded). Some clones in this sample may be carry-over from other donors' samples. This specimen was cultured CD8+ T cells from PBMCs, taken from culture after CMV antigen stimulation. The CDR3: CASSISGQGRGYGYTF. DNA of the CDR3: TGTGCCAGTAGTATCTCTGGACAGGGTCGGGGCTATGGCTACACCTTC.